These T cell receptor beta chains were read from a single sample in a study of control samples from healthy donors and cancer patients. Only in-frame clones appear in the TCRdb table, and some are missing; sequencing was by immunoSEQ multiplex PCR. The sample holds around 170,000 clones, 85% to 90% seen once. The specimen was blood. These receptor sequences come from a woman aged 50 to 65 in good health. CDR3s include the opening cysteine and the closing phenylalanine or tryptophan. The D gene is left open where the match is weak.

>TRBV2|TRBJ1-5|NA
CASSGDGSLSRGVDQPQHF
>TRBV9|TRBJ2-1|TRBD2
CASSEPFGTIYNEQFF
>TRBV2|TRBJ1-5|NA
CASGGGNRVSEPQHF
>TRBV9|TRBJ2-1|TRBD2
CASSVDRSTSGGRSYNEQFF
>TRBV7-6|TRBJ1-5|TRBD1
CASSLGTGWGTNQPQHF
>TRBV27|TRBJ2-6|NA
CASSGASGANVLTF
>TRBV5-4|TRBJ2-2|NA
CASSQAQGTGELFF
>TRBV13|TRBJ2-3|NA
CASSFGERTDTQYF
>TRBV28|TRBJ1-2|NA
CASCTGRYGYTF
>TRBV6-5|TRBJ1-1|NA
CASRGAGAFNTEAFF
>TRBV6-5|TRBJ1-3|NA
CASSYQGHSGNTIYF
>TRBV5-6|TRBJ2-5|NA
CASSLVGAGAETQYF
>TRBV28|TRBJ1-2|NA
CASSRQSNYGYTF
>TRBV7-3|TRBJ2-7|TRBD2
CASSLMPSGGIDEQYF
>TRBV9|TRBJ2-3|TRBD2
CASSDGTSGMSTDTQYF
>TRBV28|TRBJ2-7|TRBD1
CASSLLNPPDRASYEQYF
>TRBV9|TRBJ2-1|NA
CASSPGRIGDEQFF
>TRBV9|TRBJ1-2|TRBD1
CASSAGGQGAVGYTF
>TRBV7-3|TRBJ2-1|TRBD1
CASSSQTGSGEQFF
>TRBV30|TRBJ2-1|NA
CTSSSSYNEQFF
>TRBV6-2/TRBV6-3|TRBJ1-1|NA
CASSSFLQGGPEAFF
>TRBV19|TRBJ1-5|NA
CASSIGRSWQGRDQPQHF
>TRBV28|TRBJ2-4|TRBD1
CASSLNTGVKNIQYF
>TRBV27|TRBJ1-5|NA
CASSLSGEPQHF